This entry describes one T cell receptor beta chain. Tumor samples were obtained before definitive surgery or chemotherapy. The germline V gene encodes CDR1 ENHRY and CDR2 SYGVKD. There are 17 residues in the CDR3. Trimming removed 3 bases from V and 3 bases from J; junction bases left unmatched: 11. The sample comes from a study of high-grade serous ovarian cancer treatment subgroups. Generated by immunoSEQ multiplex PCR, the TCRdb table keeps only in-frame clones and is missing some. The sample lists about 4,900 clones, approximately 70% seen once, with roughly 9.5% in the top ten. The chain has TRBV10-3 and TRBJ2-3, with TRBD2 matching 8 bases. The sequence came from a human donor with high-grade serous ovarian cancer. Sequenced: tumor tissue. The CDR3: CAISERIAGGGTDTQYF. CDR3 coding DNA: TGTGCCATCAGTGAAAGGATTGCGGGAGGAGGTACAGATACGCAGTATTTT.